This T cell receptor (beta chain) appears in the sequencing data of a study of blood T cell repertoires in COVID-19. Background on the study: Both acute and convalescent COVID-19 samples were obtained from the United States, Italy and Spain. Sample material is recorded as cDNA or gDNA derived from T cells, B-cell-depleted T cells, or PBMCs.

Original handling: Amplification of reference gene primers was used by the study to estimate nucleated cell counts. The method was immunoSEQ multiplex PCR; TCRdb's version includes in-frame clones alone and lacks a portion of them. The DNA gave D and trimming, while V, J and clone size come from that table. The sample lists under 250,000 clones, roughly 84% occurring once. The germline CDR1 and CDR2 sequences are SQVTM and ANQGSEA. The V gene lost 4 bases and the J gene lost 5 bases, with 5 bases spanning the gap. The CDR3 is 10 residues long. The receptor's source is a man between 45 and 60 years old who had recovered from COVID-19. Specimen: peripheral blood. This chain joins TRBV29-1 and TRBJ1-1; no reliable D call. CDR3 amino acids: CSVGATEAFF. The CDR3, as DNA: TGCAGCGTTGGGGCTACTGAAGCTTTCTTT.